This TCR beta chain was profiled in a study of blood T cell repertoires in COVID-19. TCRdb's table, derived via immunoSEQ multiplex PCR, lists solely in-frame clones and lacks some. Of a few hundred thousand clones detected, about 91% appear once; the ten largest clones hold 3.5% to 5%. This CDR3 contains 17 residues. The ends lost 3 bases at V and 2 bases at J; junction bases unmatched: 7. Germline V gene sequence: CDR1 SGDLS, CDR2 YYNGEE. The sequencing input was peripheral blood. This receptor was identified in a woman in her thirties or forties who had recovered from COVID-19. The rearrangement links TRBV9 to TRBJ1-6; 8 bases line up with TRBD1. The CDR3 nucleotides are TGTGCCAGCAGCGGAGAGGACAGGGACCCCTATAATTCACCCCTCCACTTT. It translates to CASSGEDRDPYNSPLHF.